Below, one T cell receptor (beta chain) is given with its context. There are 17 residues in the CDR3. The germline V gene encodes CDR1 SEHNR and CDR2 FQNEAQ (reference sequence). V trimming: 3 bases; J trimming: 2 bases; junction bases outside the gene matches: 8. Authors' data handling: Quantification of nucleated cells was approximated via reference gene primer amplification. Data came from immunoSEQ multiplex PCR; TCRdb stores just in-frame clones and leaves some out. D and trimming come from the DNA, and the V and J calls and clone size come from that table. The repertoire holds under 350,000 clones, around 89% seen once, with about 4.6% in the top ten. The entry originates in a study of blood T cell repertoires in COVID-19. Study at large: There were acute and convalescent COVID-19 samples, and they came from the United States, Italy and Spain. T cells, B-cell-depleted T cells, or PBMCs supplied cDNA or gDNA.

This receptor was obtained from a man aged 40-50 years with acute or convalescent COVID-19. The V gene is TRBV7-9, the J gene TRBJ2-3; 10 nucleotides match TRBD2. What was sequenced was peripheral blood. The DNA of the CDR3 is TGTGCCAGCAGCTTGTTGCTAGCGGGGGAATACACAGATACGCAGTATTTT. It encodes CASSLLLAGEYTDTQYF.